A single T cell receptor beta chain is shown here with its context. This entry belongs to a study of blood T cells in healthy people across ages. Germline lookup yields CDR1 DFQATT and CDR2 SNEGSKA (reference sequence). Trimming took 5 bases from V and 8 from J, leaving 24 bases between them. The CDR3 length is 15 residues. Using a J-beta primer mix together with a sample-barcoded 5' primer, a second PCR was run for roughly 6 to 12 cycles. Every sample gave at least 3 million paired-end reads containing CDR3. TCRdb independently ran MiXCR on the 5' RACE reads; one entry per CDR3 protein. This table holds fewer than 950,000 distinct CDR3 sequences, roughly 50% found once. Every donor gave approximately 10 milliliters of peripheral blood.

This sequence originates from a man older than 75 in good health. The rearrangement links TRBV20-1 to TRBJ1-2, with D possibly being TRBD1 (6 bases). The sequenced sample was blood. The CDR3 loop is CSALTPGRGAWGYTF. The CDR3 DNA is TGCAGTGCTCTGACCCCGGGACGGGGGGCTTGGGGCTACACCTTC.